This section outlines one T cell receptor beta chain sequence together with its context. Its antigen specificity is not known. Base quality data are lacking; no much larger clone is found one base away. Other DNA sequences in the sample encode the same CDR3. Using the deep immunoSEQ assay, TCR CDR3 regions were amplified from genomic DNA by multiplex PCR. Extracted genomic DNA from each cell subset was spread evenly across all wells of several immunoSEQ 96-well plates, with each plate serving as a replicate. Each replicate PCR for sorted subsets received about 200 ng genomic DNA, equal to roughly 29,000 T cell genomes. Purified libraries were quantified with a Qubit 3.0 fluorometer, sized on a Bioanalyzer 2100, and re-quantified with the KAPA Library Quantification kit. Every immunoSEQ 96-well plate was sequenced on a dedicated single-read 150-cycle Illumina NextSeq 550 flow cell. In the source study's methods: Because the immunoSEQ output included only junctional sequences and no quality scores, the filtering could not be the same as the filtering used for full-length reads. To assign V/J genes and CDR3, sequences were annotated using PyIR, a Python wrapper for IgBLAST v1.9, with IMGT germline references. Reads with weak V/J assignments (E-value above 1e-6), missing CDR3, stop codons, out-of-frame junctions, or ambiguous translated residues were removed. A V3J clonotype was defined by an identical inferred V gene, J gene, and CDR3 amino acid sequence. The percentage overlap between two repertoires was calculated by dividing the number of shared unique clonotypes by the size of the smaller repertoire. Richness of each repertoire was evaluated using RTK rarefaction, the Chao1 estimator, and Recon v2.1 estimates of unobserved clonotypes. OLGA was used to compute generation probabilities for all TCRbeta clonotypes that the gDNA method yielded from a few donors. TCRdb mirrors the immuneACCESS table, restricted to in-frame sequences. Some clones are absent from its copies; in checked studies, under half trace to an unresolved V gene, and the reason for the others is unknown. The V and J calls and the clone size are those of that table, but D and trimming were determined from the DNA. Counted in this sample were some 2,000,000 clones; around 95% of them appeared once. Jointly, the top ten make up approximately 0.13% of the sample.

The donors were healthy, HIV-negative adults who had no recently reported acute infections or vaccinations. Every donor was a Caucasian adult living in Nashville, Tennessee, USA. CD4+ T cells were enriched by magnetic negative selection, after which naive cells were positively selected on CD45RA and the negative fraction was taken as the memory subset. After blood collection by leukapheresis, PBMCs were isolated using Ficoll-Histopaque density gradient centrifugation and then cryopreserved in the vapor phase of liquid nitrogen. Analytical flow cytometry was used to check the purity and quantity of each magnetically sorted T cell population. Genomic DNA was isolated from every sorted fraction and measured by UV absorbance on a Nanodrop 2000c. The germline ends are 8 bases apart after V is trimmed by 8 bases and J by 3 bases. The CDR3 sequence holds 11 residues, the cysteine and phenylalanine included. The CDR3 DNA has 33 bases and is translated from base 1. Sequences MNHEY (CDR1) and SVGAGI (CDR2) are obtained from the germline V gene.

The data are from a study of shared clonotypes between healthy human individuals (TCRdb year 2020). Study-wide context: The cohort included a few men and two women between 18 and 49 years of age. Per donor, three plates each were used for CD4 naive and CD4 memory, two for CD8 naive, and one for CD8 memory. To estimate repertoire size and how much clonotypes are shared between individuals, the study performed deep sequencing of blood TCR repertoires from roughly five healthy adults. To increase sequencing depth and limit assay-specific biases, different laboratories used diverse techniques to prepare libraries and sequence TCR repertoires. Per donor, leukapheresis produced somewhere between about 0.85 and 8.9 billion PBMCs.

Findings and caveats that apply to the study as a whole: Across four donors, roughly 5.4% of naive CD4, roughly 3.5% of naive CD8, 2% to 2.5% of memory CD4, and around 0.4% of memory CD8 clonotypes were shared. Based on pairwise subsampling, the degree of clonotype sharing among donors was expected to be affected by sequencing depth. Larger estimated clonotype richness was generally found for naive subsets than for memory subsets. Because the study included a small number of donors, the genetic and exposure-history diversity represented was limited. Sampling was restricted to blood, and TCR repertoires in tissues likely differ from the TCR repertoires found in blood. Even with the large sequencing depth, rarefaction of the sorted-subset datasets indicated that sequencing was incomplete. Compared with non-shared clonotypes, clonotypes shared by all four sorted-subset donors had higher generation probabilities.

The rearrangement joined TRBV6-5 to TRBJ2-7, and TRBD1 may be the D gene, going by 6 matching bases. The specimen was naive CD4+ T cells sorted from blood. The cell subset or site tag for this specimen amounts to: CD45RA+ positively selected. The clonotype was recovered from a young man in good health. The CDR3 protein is CASGRGYEQYF. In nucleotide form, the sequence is TGTGCCAGCGGCAGGGGCTACGAGCAGTACTTC.